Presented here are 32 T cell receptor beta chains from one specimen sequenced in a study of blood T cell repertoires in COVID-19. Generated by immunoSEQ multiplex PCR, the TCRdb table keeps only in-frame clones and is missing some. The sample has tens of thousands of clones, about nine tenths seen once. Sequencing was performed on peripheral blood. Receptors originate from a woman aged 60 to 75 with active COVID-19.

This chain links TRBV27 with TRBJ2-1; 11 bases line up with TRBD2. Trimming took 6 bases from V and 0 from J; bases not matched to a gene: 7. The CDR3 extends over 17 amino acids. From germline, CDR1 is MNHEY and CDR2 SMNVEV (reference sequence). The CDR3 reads CASSLAGGPSSYNEQFF. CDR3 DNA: TGTGCCAGCAGCTTAGCGGGGGGGCCGAGCTCCTACAATGAGCAGTTCTTC.

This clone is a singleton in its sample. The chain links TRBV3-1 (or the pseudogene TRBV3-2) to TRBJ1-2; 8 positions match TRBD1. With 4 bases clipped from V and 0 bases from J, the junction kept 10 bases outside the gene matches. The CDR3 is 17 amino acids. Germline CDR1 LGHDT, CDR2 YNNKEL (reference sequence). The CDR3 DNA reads TGTGCCAGCAGCCTACAGGGGGAGCCCCATTCTAACTATGGCTACACCTTC. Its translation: CASSLQGEPHSNYGYTF.

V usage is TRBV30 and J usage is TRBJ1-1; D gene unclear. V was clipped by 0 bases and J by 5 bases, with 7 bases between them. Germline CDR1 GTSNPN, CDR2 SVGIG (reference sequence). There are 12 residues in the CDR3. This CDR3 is CAWSVGGTEAFF. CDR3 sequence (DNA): TGTGCCTGGAGTGTTGGAGGGACTGAAGCTTTCTTT.

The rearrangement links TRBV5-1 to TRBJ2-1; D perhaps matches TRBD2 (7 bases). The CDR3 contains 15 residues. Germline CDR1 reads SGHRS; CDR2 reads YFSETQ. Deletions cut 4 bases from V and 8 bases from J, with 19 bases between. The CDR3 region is CASSLRGGGWDEQFF. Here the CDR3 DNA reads TGCGCCAGCAGCCTCAGAGGGGGGGGCTGGGATGAGCAGTTCTTC.

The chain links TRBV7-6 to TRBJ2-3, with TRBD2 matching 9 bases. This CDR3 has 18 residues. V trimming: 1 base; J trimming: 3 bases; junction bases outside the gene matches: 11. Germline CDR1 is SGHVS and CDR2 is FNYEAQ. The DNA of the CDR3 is TGTGCCAGCAGCTTAGTTGGCGGGGGGGCGATGATAACAGATACGCAGTATTTT. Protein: CASSLVGGGAMITDTQYF.

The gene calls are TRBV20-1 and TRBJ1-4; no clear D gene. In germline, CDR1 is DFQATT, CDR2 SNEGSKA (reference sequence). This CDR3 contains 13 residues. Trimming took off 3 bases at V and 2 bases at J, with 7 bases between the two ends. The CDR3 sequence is CSASTGTNEKLFF. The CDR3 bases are TGCAGTGCTAGTACCGGGACTAATGAAAAACTGTTTTTT.

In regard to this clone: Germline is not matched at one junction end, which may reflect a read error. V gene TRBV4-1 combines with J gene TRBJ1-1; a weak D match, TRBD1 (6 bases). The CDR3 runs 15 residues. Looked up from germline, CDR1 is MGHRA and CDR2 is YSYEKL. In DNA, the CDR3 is TGCGCCAGCAACCAACTCGGCAGGGGTGGAACTGAAGCTTTCTTT. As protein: CASNQLGRGGTEAFF.

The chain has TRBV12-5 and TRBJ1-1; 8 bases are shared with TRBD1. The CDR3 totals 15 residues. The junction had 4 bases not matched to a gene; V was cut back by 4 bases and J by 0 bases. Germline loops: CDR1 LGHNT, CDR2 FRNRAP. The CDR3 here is CASGSGGWMNTEAFF. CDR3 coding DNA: TGTGCTAGTGGTTCAGGGGGCTGGATGAACACTGAAGCTTTCTTT. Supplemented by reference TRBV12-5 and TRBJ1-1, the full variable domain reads DARVTQTPRHKVTEMGQEVTMRCQPILGHNTVFWYRQTMMQGLELLAYFRNRAPLDDSGMPKDRFSAEMPDATLATLKIQPSEPRDSAVYFCASGSGGWMNTEAFFGQGTRLTVV.

CDR3 amino acids: CASRPTLNSYEQYF. Here the CDR3 DNA reads TGTGCCAGCAGGCCGACACTCAACTCCTACGAGCAGTACTTC. The rearrangement uses TRBV2 and TRBJ2-7; D call uncertain. Germline CDR1 reads SNHLY; CDR2 reads FYNNEI. The CDR3 runs 14 residues. The V and J ends lost 6 bases and 0 bases respectively, with 12 bases between them.

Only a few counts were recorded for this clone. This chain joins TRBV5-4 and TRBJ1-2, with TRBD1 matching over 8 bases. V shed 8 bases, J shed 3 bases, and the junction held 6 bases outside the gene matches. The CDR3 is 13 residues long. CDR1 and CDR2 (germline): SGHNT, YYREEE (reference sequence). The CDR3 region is CASSPGQDYGYTF. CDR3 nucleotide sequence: TGTGCCAGTTCTCCGGGACAGGACTATGGCTACACCTTC.

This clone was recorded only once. This CDR3 is CASGQMGADTQYF. CDR3 sequence (DNA): TGTGCCAGCGGACAGATGGGAGCAGATACGCAGTATTTT. The chain employs TRBV27 and TRBJ2-3; D is perhaps TRBD1 (6 bases). The CDR3 is made up of 13 amino acids. V gave up 8 bases and J gave up 4 bases, with 13 bases separating them. Germline CDR1 reads MNHEY; CDR2 reads SMNVEV (reference sequence).

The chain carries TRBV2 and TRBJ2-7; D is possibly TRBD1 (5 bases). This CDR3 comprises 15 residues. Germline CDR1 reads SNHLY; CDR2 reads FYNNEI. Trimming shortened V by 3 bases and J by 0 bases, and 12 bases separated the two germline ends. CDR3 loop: CASSDPQGTSYEQYF. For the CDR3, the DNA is TGTGCCAGCAGTGACCCCCAGGGAACCTCCTACGAGCAGTACTTC.

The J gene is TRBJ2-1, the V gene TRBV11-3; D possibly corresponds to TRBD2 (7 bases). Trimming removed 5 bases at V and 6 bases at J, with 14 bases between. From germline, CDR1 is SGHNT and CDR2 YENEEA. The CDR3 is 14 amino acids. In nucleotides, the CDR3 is TGTGCCAGCAGCCACCGGGGGGCTTTCAATGAGCAGTTCTTC. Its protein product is CASSHRGAFNEQFF. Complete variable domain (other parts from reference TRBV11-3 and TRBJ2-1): EAGVVQSPRYKIIEKKQPVAFWCNPISGHNTLYWYLQNLGQGPELLIRYENEEAVDDSQLPKDRFSAERLKGVDSTLKIQPAELGDSAVYLCASSHRGAFNEQFFGPGTRLTVL.

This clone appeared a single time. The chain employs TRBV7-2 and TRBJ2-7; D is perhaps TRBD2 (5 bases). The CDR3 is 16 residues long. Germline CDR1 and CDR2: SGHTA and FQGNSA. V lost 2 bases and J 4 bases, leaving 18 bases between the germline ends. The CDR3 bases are TGTGCCAGCAGCTTAAGCGGCGCTAGCAACACTTACGAGCAGTACTTC. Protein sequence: CASSLSGASNTYEQYF.

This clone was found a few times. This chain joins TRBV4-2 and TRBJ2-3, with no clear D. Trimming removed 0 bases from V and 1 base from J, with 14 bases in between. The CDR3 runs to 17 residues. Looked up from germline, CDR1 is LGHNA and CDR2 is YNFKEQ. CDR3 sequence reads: CASSQDYGGPRTDTQYF. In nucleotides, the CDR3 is TGTGCCAGCAGCCAAGATTACGGCGGCCCCCGCACAGATACGCAGTATTTT.

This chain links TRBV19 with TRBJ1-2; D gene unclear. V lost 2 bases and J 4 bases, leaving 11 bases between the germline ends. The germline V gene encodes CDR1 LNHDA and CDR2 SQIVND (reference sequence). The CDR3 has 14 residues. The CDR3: CASSITQGGYGYTF. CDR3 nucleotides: TGTGCCAGTAGTATAACCCAAGGAGGCTATGGCTACACCTTC.

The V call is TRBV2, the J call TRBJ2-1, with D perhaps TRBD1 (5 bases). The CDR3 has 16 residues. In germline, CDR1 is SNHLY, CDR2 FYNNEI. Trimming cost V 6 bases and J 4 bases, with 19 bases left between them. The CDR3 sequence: CASRGFKGQGYNEQFF. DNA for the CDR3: TGTGCCAGCAGAGGGTTTAAGGGGCAGGGATACAATGAGCAGTTCTTC.

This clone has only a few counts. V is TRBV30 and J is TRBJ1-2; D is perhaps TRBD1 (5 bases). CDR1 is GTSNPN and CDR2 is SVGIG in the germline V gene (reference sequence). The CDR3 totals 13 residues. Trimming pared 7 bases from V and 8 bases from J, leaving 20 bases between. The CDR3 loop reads CALRPGGAGGYTF. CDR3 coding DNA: TGTGCCTTAAGACCAGGAGGGGCTGGCGGCTACACCTTC. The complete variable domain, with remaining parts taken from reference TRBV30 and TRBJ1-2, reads SQTIHQWPATLVQPVGSPLSLECTVEGTSNPNLYWYRQAAGRGLQLLFYSVGIGQISSEVPQNLSASRPQDRQFILSSKKLLLSDSGFYLCALRPGGAGGYTFGSGTRLTVV.

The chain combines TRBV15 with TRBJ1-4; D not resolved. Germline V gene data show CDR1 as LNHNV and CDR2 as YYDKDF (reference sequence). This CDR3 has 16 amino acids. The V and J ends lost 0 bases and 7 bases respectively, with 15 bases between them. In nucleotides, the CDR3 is TGTGCCACCAGCAGAGATCCGGGTTTCGGCGGTGAAAAACTGTTTTTT. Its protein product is CATSRDPGFGGEKLFF. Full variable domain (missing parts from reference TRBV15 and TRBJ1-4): DAMVIQNPRYQVTQFGKPVTLSCSQTLNHNVMYWYQQKSSQAPKLLFHYYDKDFNNEADTPDNFQSRRPNTSFCFLDIRSPGLGDTAMYLCATSRDPGFGGEKLFFGSGTQLSVL.

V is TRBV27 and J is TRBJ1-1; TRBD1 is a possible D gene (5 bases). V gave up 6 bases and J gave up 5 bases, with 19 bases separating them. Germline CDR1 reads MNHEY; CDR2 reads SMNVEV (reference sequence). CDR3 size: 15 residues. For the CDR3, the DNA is TGTGCCAGCAGCCCCCGCGGGGGGATTGGGACTGAAGCTTTCTTT. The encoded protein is CASSPRGGIGTEAFF.

This chain's CDR3 is CASSFGGTSGYEQFF. As DNA, the CDR3 is TGTGCCAGCAGCTTCGGGGGGACTAGCGGGTATGAGCAGTTCTTC. This chain joins TRBV11-3 and TRBJ2-1, with 12 positions matching TRBD2. There are 15 residues in the CDR3. V shed 3 bases and J 8 bases; nucleotides not matched to a gene: 5. Germline CDR1 and CDR2: SGHNT and YENEEA. The full variable domain, its missing parts supplied by reference TRBV11-3 and TRBJ2-1, is EAGVVQSPRYKIIEKKQPVAFWCNPISGHNTLYWYLQNLGQGPELLIRYENEEAVDDSQLPKDRFSAERLKGVDSTLKIQPAELGDSAVYLCASSFGGTSGYEQFFGPGTRLTVL.

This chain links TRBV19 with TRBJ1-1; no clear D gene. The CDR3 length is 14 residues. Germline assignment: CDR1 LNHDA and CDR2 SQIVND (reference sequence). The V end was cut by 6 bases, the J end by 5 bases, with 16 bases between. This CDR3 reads CASRVTGRGTEAFF. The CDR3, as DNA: TGTGCCAGTAGGGTTACGGGCCGAGGGACTGAAGCTTTCTTT.

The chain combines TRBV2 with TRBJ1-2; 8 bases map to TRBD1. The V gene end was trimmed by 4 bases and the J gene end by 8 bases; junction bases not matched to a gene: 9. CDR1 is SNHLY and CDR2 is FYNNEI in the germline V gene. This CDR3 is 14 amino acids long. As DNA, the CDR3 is TGTGCCAGCAGTGCGGGACAGGAGCCGGGAGGCTACACCTTC. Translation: CASSAGQEPGGYTF.

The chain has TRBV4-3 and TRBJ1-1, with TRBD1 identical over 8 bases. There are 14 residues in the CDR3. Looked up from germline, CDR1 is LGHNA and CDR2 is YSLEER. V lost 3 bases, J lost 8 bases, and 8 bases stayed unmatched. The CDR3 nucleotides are TGCGCCAGCAGCCAGGGGGCAGGGGGCCGAGAAGCTTTCTTT. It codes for CASSQGAGGREAFF.

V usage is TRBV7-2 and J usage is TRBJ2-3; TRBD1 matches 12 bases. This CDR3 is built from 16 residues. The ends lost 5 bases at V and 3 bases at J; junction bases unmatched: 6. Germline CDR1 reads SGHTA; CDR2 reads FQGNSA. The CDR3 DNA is TGTGCCAGCAGCCTGCGGGGACAGGGGGCTACAGATACGCAGTATTTT. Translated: CASSLRGQGATDTQYF. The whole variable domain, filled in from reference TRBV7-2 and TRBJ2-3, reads GAGVSQSPSNKVTEKGKDVELRCDPISGHTALYWYRQSLGQGLEFLIYFQGNSAPDKSGLPSDRFSAERTGGSVSTLTIQRTQQEDSAVYLCASSLRGQGATDTQYFGPGTRLTVL.

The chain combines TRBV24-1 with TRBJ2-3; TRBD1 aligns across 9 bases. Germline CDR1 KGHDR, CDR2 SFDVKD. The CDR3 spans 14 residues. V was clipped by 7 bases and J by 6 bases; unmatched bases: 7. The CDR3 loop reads CATRGTGIFDTQYF. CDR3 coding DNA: TGTGCCACCAGAGGGACAGGGATTTTTGATACGCAGTATTTT.

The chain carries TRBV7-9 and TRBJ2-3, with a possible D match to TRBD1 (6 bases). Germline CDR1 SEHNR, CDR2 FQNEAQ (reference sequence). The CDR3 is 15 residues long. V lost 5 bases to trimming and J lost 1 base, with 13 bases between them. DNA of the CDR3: TGTGCCAGCAGCATTCAGGGGACGGGCACAGATACGCAGTATTTT. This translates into CASSIQGTGTDTQYF. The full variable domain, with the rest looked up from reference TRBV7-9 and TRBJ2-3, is DTGVSQNPRHKITKRGQNVTFRCDPISEHNRLYWYRQTLGQGPEFLTYFQNEAQLEKSRLLSDRFSAERPKGSFSTLEIQRTEQGDSAMYLCASSIQGTGTDTQYFGPGTRLTVL.

CDR3 loop: CASSLDDGQWGNSPLHF. As DNA, the CDR3 is TGTGCCAGCAGCTTAGACGATGGACAATGGGGCAATTCACCCCTCCACTTT. The chain joins TRBV7-9 to TRBJ1-6, with D tentatively TRBD1 (5 bases). In germline, CDR1 is SEHNR, CDR2 FQNEAQ (reference sequence). V was pared by 1 base and J by 7 bases, with 17 bases between. The CDR3 length is 17 residues.

CDR3 protein: CASSRGGTSVDEQFF. The CDR3 DNA reads TGTGCCAGCAGCCGTGGAGGGACTAGCGTTGATGAGCAGTTCTTC. The gene calls are TRBV7-2 and TRBJ2-1, with 10 bases identical to TRBD2. The CDR3 contains 15 residues. Per germline, CDR1 SGHTA and CDR2 FQGNSA. V was pared by 5 bases and J by 8 bases, with 9 bases of the junction left unmatched.

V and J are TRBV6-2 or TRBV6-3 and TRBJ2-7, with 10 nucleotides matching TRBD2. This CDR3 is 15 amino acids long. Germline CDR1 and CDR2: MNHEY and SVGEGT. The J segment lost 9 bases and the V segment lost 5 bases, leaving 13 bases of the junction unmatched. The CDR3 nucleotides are TGTGCCAGCAGTCCCTTGTCTAGCGGGGGATCCCGGCAGTACTTC. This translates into CASSPLSSGGSRQYF.

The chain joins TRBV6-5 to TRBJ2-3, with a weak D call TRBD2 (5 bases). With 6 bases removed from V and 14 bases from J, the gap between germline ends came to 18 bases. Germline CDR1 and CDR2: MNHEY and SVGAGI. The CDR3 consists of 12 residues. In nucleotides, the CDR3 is TGTGCCAGCAGAGATCGGTCGCACACTAGGTATTTT. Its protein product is CASRDRSHTRYF.

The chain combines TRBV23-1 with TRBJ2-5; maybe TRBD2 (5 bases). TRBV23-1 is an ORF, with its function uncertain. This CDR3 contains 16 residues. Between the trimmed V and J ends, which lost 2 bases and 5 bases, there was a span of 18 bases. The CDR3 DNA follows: TGCGCCAGCAGTCAAGACTCCGGGCCGCCGGGGGAGACCCAGTACTTC. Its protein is CASSQDSGPPGETQYF.